The present T cell receptor (beta chain) was sequenced within a study of STAT5B mutations in CD4+ large granular lymphocyte leukemia. For the study at large: Among healthy donors, a particular HLA allele went with more CDR3 'QG' motifs.

Study conclusions and caveats: TRBV06-family usage was enriched in top patient clones (8/27) versus controls (2/35). CD4-sorted patient repertoires seemed more clonal than healthy CD4+ repertoires.

Original processing methods: Productive clonotypes were detectable down to 2.59 x 10-5 frequency. This table comes from immunoSEQ multiplex PCR, and its TCRdb copy is limited to in-frame clones, with some not included. The DNA gave D and trimming, while V, J and clone size come from that table. The sample consists of about 35,000 clones, 65% to 70% of them appearing once. As concerns this clone: Its antigen is not known.

Germline assignment: CDR1 LNHDA and CDR2 SQIVND (reference sequence). The junction had 23 bases not matched to a gene; V was cut back by 7 bases and J by 3 bases. The length of the CDR3 is 20 residues. The sequence was collected from a human donor in good health. Sequencing was performed on CD4+ T cells from blood buffy coats. V is TRBV19 and J is TRBJ2-7, with 11 positions matching TRBD1. In nucleotides, the CDR3 is TGTGCCAGTATCCTAGGCCCGGGACAGGGGGGCCCACAAGGGTACTACGAGCAGTACTTC. Translation gives CASILGPGQGGPQGYYEQYF.